This is a list of T cell receptor beta chains from one sample in a study of blood T cell repertoires in COVID-19. The repertoire was sequenced with immunoSEQ multiplex PCR; TCRdb's copy has only in-frame clones and lacks some. This table holds 250,000 to 350,000 clones, 70% to 90% found once. The sample was PBMCs or T cells enriched from blood (not recorded which). These receptors all stem from a woman in her twenties or thirties who had recovered from COVID-19. The CDR3 runs from the conserved cysteine through the conserved F or W. A D gene is named only where the DNA matches it firmly. Rows give clone size only sometimes, using once, few, many, or a class for an expanded clone.

>TRBJ1-1|NA|NA|TRBV18|13
TGTGCCAGCTCAGCTCAGGGAGGCACTGAAGCTTTCTTT
CASSAQGGTEAFF
>TRBJ2-1|NA|NA|TRBV3-1/TRBV3-2|15
TGTGCCAGCAGCCAACCAAACGATGTAGCTTCGGAGCAGTTCTTC
CASSQPNDVASEQFF
>TRBJ2-2|NA|once|TRBV6-5|14
TGTGCCAGCAGTCCGCCGGGGGTCCAGGGGGAGCTGTTTTTT
CASSPPGVQGELFF
>TRBJ1-1|TRBD1|NA|TRBV10-3|14
TGTGCCATCAGCCCGACAGGGGGGAACACTGAAGCTTTCTTT
CAISPTGGNTEAFF
>TRBJ1-2|NA|NA|TRBV5-6|14
TGTGCCAGCAGCGTGAACAGGCCCGGTTATGGCTACACCTTC
CASSVNRPGYGYTF
>TRBJ1-3|NA|NA|TRBV18|15
TGTGCCAGCTCACCCAACTCGAACTCTGGAAACACCATATATTTT
CASSPNSNSGNTIYF
>TRBJ1-6|TRBD1|NA|TRBV6-2/TRBV6-3|16
TGTGCCAGCAGTTACTCGCGGGACAGGTCTAATTCACCCCTCCACTTT
CASSYSRDRSNSPLHF
>TRBJ2-5|TRBD1|NA|TRBV5-5|16
TGTGCCAGCACCAAAGGAGGGGACAGGTTCCAAGAGACCCAGTACTTC
CASTKGGDRFQETQYF
>TRBJ1-2|NA|NA|TRBV13|13
TGTGCCAGCAGCTTAACAGCAAGCTATGGCTACACCTTC
CASSLTASYGYTF
>TRBJ1-2|NA|NA|TRBV10-3|13
TGTGCCATCAGAGACCCCAACTATGGCGGCTACACCTTC
CAIRDPNYGGYTF
>TRBJ2-1|TRBD1|NA|TRBV29-1|11
TGCAGCGGGGGACAGTCCAATGAGCAGTTCTTC
CSGGQSNEQFF
>TRBJ1-2|TRBD1|NA|TRBV6-5|13
TGTGCCAGCAACAGACAGGGGGAAAGGGGCTACACCTTC
CASNRQGERGYTF
>TRBJ2-5|NA|NA|TRBV9|16
TGTGCCAGCAGCGTCGATGGGGGGGCATACCAAGAGACCCAGTACTTC
CASSVDGGAYQETQYF
>TRBJ1-1|NA|few|TRBV6-2/TRBV6-3|16
TGTGCCAGCAGTTTCGGGGGCGCGGGAGTGGGCACTGAAGCTTTCTTT
CASSFGGAGVGTEAFF
>TRBJ1-1|NA|once|TRBV10-3|13
TGTGCCATCAGACCCGACAGGAACACTGAAGCTTTCTTT
CAIRPDRNTEAFF
>TRBJ1-5|NA|NA|TRBV20-1|13
TGCAGTGCTAGTACAGGTGCCCGATGGCCCCAGCATTTT
CSASTGARWPQHF
>TRBJ1-5|NA|NA|TRBV6-2/TRBV6-3|15
TGTGCCAGCAGTTACTTTGGTGTGGCCAATCAGCCCCAGCATTTT
CASSYFGVANQPQHF
>TRBJ1-5|NA|NA|TRBV10-1|14
TGCGCCAGCATTTCCCAGGGTGGATATCAGCCCCAGCATTTT
CASISQGGYQPQHF
>TRBJ2-1|NA|NA|TRBV7-2|15
TGTGCCAGCAGTCTTACCCGGGAACCCTACAATGAGCAGTTCTTC
CASSLTREPYNEQFF
>TRBJ2-3|TRBD2|NA|TRBV7-6|15
TGTGCCAGCAGCTTCGGGGGGGCTGACACAGATACGCAGTATTTT
CASSFGGADTDTQYF
>TRBJ2-7|NA|NA|TRBV6-6|14
TGTGCCAGCAGTTACTTCGGACGGGACTACGAGCAGTACTTC
CASSYFGRDYEQYF
>TRBJ1-2|TRBD1|NA|TRBV6-5|14
TGTGCCAGCAGCCATAGGGACAGGGGCTATGGCTACACCTTC
CASSHRDRGYGYTF
>TRBJ2-1|TRBD2|NA|TRBV9|16
TGTGCCAGCAGCGTGACGGGACTAGCGGAGGGCAATGAGCAGTTCTTC
CASSVTGLAEGNEQFF
>TRBJ1-4|NA|NA|TRBV10-3|13
TGTGCCACCTTAGCGCCTGGTAATGAAAAACTGTTTTTT
CATLAPGNEKLFF
>TRBJ1-2|TRBD1|NA|TRBV7-9|12
TGTGCCAGCACCTGGACAGGGCAGGGCTACACCTTC
CASTWTGQGYTF
>TRBJ1-2|NA|NA|TRBV7-9|15
TGTGCCAGCAGCTTAGGAGACTACCCTAACTATGGCTACACCTTC
CASSLGDYPNYGYTF
>TRBJ2-7|TRBD2|NA|TRBV5-8|19
TGTGCCAGCAGCGGGCGGACTAGCGGGGGATGGGGAAGCTCCTACGAGCAGTACTTC
CASSGRTSGGWGSSYEQYF
>TRBJ2-7|TRBD1|once|TRBV19|14
TGTGCCAGTAGCCCGGACAGGATTCCCTACGAGCAGTACTTC
CASSPDRIPYEQYF
>TRBJ1-2|TRBD1|NA|TRBV7-2|17
TGTGCCAGCAGCTTTCGACAGGGTTCCGGGATTACCTATGGCTACACCTTC
CASSFRQGSGITYGYTF
>TRBJ2-7|NA|NA|TRBV19|14
TGTGCCAGTAGCCGTCAGGGTAGGTCCTACGAGCAGTACTTC
CASSRQGRSYEQYF
>TRBJ1-2|TRBD1|NA|TRBV20-1|15
TGCAGTGCTAGTAGGGGACAGGGGACTAACTATGGCTACACCTTC
CSASRGQGTNYGYTF
>TRBJ1-4|TRBD1|NA|TRBV3-1/TRBV3-2|17
TGTGCCAGCAGCCGAAAGTTTACAGGGGGTTTACCGGAAAAACTGTTTTTT
CASSRKFTGGLPEKLFF
>TRBJ2-3|TRBD2|NA|TRBV5-1|14
TGCGCCAGCAGCTTGGCAGCGGGGATAGATACGCAGTATTTT
CASSLAAGIDTQYF
>TRBJ1-2|NA|once|TRBV19|14
TGTGCCAGTAGTCGAGGACACCTCAACTATGGCTACACCTTC
CASSRGHLNYGYTF
>TRBJ1-2|NA|NA|TRBV7-2|14
TGTGCCAGCAGCATGGCGGACACTAACTATGGCTACACCTTC
CASSMADTNYGYTF
>TRBJ2-6|NA|NA|TRBV30|12
TGTGCGGGGGCCTCTGGGGCCAACGTCCTGACTTTC
CAGASGANVLTF
>TRBJ1-4|TRBD1|NA|TRBV19|14
TGTGCCAGCAATCGCGGGACAGGCGGCGAAAAACTGTTTTTT
CASNRGTGGEKLFF
>TRBJ1-2|TRBD1|NA|TRBV23-1|15
TGCGCCAGCAGTCAAACGGACAGGGCCAACTATGGCTACACCTTC
CASSQTDRANYGYTF
>TRBJ1-4|NA|NA|TRBV15|15
TGTGCCACCAGCAGAAGGGGGACACCAAATGAAAAACTGTTTTTT
CATSRRGTPNEKLFF
>TRBJ2-7|NA|NA|TRBV7-3|11
TGTGCCAGCAGCTTAACCTCCGAGCAGTACTTC
CASSLTSEQYF
>TRBJ2-2|NA|once|TRBV11-3|14
TGTGCCAGCAGCTTAGCAGGGGTTAGCGGGGAGCTGTTTTTT
CASSLAGVSGELFF
>TRBJ1-6|TRBD1|few|TRBV19|15
TGTGCCAGTAGCAACGAGGGGACAGGGTTTTCACCCCTCCACTTT
CASSNEGTGFSPLHF
>TRBJ1-2|TRBD1|NA|TRBV11-2|15
TGTGCCAGCAGCTCCGGACAGGCGGTAAACTATGGCTACACCTTC
CASSSGQAVNYGYTF
>TRBJ1-4|TRBD1|NA|TRBV25-1|16
TGTGCCAGCAGTGCTACGGGACAGGCCCGGGGTGAAAAACTGTTTTTT
CASSATGQARGEKLFF
>TRBJ2-3|NA|NA|TRBV5-1|17
TGCGCCAGCAGCTCCCCCGGCTGGTTGAGGAGCACAGATACGCAGTATTTT
CASSSPGWLRSTDTQYF
>TRBJ2-5|TRBD2|NA|TRBV3-1/TRBV3-2|16
TGTGCCAGCAGCCCCGGACTAGCGGGGGGGCGGGAGACCCAGTACTTC
CASSPGLAGGRETQYF
>TRBJ2-1|TRBD2|once|TRBV6-1|15
TGTGCCAGCAGTGAGACTAGCGGGGGATACAATGAGCAGTTCTTC
CASSETSGGYNEQFF
>TRBJ2-5|TRBD1|NA|TRBV5-1|14
TGCGCCAGCAGCTTGGGGGACAGCCAAGAGACCCAGTACTTC
CASSLGDSQETQYF
>TRBJ2-7|NA|NA|TRBV2|14
TGTGCCAGCATCGGGTGGGGGCCCTCCTACGAGCAGTACTTC
CASIGWGPSYEQYF
>TRBJ1-1|NA|NA|TRBV2|13
TGTGCCAGCAGATTCGACATATCCACTGAAGCTTTCTTT
CASRFDISTEAFF
>TRBJ1-5|NA|NA|TRBV3-1/TRBV3-2|13
TGTGCCAGCAGCCAAGATCGGGATCAGCCCCAGCATTTT
CASSQDRDQPQHF
>TRBJ1-6|NA|NA|TRBV3-1/TRBV3-2|16
TGTGCCAGCAGCCAAAGGGGTACGGGTCGTGGGACACCCCTCCACTTT
CASSQRGTGRGTPLHF
>TRBJ1-1|TRBD1|NA|TRBV30|15
TGTGCCTGGAGTGCCTTGGACAGGGGGCAGGGTGAAGCTTTCTTT
CAWSALDRGQGEAFF
>TRBJ2-1|TRBD2|NA|TRBV3-1/TRBV3-2|19
TGTGCCAGCAGCCAGACCTCCCTACTAGCGGGGGGGCTAAGGAATGAGCAGTTCTTC
CASSQTSLLAGGLRNEQFF
>TRBJ1-2|NA|NA|TRBV12-3/TRBV12-4|13
TGTGCCAGCAGTTTAAAACCTAACCAAGGCTACACCTTC
CASSLKPNQGYTF
>TRBJ2-3|TRBD2|NA|TRBV6-2/TRBV6-3|19
TGTGCCAGCAGTTTCCCCATTAGCGGGGGAGTCCCGTCCACAGATACGCAGTATTTT
CASSFPISGGVPSTDTQYF
>TRBJ2-5|TRBD1|NA|TRBV7-2|17
TGTGCCAGCAGCTTAGATTTGGGACAGGGGGCTGGAGAGACCCAGTACTTC
CASSLDLGQGAGETQYF